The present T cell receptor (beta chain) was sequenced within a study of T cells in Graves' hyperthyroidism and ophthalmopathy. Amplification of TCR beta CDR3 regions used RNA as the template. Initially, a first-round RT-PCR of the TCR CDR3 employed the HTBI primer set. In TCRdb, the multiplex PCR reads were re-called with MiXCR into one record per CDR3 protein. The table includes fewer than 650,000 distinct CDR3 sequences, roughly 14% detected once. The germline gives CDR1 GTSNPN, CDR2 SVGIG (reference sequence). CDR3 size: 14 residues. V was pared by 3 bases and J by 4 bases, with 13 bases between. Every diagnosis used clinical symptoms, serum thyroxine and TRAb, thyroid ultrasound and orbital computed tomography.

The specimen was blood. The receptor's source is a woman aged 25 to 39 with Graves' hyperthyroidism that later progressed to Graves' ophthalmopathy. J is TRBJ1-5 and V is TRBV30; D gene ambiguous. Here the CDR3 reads CAWSATIGNQPQHF. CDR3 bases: TGTGCCTGGAGCGCTACCATAGGGAATCAGCCCCAGCATTTT. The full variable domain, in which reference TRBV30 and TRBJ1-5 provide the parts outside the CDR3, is SQTIHQWPATLVQPVGSPLSLECTVEGTSNPNLYWYRQAAGRGLQLLFYSVGIGQISSEVPQNLSASRPQDRQFILSSKKLLLSDSGFYLCAWSATIGNQPQHFGDGTRLSIL.